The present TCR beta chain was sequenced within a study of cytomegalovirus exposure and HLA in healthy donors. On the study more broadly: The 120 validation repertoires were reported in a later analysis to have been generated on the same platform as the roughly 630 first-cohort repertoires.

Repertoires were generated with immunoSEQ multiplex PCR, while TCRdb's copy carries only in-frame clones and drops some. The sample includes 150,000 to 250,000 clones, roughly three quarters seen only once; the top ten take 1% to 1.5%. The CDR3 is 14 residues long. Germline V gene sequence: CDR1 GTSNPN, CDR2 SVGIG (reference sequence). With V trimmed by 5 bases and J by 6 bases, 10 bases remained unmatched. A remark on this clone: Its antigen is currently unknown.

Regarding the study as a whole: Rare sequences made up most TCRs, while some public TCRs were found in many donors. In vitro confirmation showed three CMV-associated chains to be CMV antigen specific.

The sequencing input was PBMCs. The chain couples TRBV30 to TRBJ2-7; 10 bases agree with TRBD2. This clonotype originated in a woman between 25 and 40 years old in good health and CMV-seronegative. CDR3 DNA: TGTGCCTGGGGACTCGGGACTAGCGTCAGCGAGCAGTACTTC. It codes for CAWGLGTSVSEQYF.